This entry features one T cell receptor beta chain sequence. The antigen is undetermined. The sample originates from a study of cytomegalovirus exposure and HLA in healthy donors. Findings of the study overall: Altogether, some 170 TCR beta chains were recorded as cytomegalovirus-associated.

The table came from immunoSEQ multiplex PCR; TCRdb's copy has only in-frame clones and leaves some out. Among about 220,000 clones listed, 75% to 95% were seen once. The V gene's germline CDR1 is GTSNPN and CDR2 SVGIG (reference sequence). The V and J ends lost 2 bases and 0 bases respectively, with 4 bases between them. The CDR3 covers 12 residues. Material for sequencing was PBMCs. The V call is TRBV30, the J call TRBJ1-1; D ambiguous. This clonotype originated in a woman in her late teens or twenties in good health and CMV-seronegative. This CDR3 reads CAWSIVNTEAFF. In nucleotides, the CDR3 is TGTGCCTGGAGTATAGTGAACACTGAAGCTTTCTTT.